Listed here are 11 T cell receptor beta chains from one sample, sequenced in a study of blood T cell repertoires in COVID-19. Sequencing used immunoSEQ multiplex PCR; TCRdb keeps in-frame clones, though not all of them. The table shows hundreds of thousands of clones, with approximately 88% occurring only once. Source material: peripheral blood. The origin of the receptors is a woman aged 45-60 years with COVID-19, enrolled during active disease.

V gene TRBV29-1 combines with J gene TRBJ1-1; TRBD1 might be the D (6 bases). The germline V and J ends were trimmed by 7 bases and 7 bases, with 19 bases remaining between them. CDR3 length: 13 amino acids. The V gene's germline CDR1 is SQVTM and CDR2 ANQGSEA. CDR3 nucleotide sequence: TGCAGCGGGCATGACAGGCTGACCTTTGAAGCTTTCTTT. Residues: CSGHDRLTFEAFF.

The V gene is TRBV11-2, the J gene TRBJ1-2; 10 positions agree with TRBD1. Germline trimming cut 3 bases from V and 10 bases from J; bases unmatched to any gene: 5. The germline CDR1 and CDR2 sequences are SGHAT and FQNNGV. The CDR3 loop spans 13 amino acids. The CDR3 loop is CASSFTRQGAYTF. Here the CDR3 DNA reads TGTGCCAGCAGCTTTACCAGACAGGGGGCCTACACCTTC.

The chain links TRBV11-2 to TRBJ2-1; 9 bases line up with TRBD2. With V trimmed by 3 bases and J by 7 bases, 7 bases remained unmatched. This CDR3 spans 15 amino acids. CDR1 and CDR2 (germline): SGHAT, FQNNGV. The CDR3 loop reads CASSFTGTSRNEQFF. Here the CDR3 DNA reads TGTGCCAGCAGCTTCACCGGGACTAGCCGGAATGAGCAGTTCTTC.

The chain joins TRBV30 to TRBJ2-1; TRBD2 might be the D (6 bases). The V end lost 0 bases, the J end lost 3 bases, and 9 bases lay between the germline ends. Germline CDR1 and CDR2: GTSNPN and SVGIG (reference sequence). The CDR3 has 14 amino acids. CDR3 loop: CAWSVIGSYNEQFF. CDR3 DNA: TGTGCCTGGAGTGTAATCGGGAGCTACAATGAGCAGTTCTTC.

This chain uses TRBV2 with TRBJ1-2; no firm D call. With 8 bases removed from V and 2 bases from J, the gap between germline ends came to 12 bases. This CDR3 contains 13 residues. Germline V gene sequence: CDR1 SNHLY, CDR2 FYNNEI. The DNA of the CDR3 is TGTGCCAGCTATCAGACAAGCAACTATGGCTACACCTTC. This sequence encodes CASYQTSNYGYTF. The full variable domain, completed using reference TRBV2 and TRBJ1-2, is EPEVTQTPSHQVTQMGQEVILRCVPISNHLYFYWYRQILGQKVEFLVSFYNNEISEKSEIFDDQFSVERPDGSNFTLKIRSTKLEDSAMYFCASYQTSNYGYTFGSGTRLTVV.

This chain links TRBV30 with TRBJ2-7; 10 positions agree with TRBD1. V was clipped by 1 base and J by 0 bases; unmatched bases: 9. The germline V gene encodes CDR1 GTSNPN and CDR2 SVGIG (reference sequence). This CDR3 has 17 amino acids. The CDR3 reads CAWSAAGTGDSSYEQYF. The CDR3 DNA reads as TGTGCCTGGAGTGCCGCCGGGACAGGGGACTCCTCCTACGAGCAGTACTTC.

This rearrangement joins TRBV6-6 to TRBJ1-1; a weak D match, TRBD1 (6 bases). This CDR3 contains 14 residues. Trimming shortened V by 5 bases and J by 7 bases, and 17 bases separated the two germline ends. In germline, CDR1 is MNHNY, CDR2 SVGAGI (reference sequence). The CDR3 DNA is TGTGCCAGCAGTACAACGGGACACCAAAATGAAGCTTTCTTT. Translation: CASSTTGHQNEAFF.

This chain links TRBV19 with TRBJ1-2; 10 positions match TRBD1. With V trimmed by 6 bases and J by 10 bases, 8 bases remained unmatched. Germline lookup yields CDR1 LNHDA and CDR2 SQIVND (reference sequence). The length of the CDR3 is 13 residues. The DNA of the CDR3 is TGTGCCAGTAGATTAGGGACAGGGGATGTCTACACCTTC. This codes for CASRLGTGDVYTF.

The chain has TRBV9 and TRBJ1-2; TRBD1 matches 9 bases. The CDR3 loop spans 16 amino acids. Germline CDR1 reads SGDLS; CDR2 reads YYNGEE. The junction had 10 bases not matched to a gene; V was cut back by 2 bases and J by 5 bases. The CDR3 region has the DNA TGTGCCAGCAGCGTTTCGGGTGGGACAGGGACGTATGGCTACACCTTC. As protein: CASSVSGGTGTYGYTF.

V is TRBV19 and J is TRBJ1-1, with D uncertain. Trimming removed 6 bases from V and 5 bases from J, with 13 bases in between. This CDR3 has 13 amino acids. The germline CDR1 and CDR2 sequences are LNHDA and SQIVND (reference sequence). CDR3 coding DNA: TGTGCCAGTAGCGACGCGGGGAGGACTGAAGCTTTCTTT. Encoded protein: CASSDAGRTEAFF.

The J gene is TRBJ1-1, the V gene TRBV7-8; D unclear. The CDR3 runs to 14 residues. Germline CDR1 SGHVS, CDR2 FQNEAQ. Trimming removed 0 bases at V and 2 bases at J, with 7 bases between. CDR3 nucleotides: TGTGCCAGCAGCTTAGCTGCGGGTAACACTGAAGCTTTCTTT. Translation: CASSLAAGNTEAFF.